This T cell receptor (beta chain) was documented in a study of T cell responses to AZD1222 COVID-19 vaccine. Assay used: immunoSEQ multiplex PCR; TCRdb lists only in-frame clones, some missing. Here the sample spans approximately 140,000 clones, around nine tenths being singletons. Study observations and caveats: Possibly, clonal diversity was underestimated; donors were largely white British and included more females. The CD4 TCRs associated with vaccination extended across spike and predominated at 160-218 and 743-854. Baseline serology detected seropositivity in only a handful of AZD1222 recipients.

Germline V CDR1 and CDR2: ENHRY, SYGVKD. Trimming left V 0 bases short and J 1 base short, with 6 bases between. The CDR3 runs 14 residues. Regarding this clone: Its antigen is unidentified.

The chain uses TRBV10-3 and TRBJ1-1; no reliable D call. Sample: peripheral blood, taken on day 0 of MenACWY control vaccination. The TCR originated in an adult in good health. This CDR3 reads CAISESGANTEAFF. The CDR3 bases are TGTGCCATCAGTGAGTCGGGAGCGAACACTGAAGCTTTCTTT.